The present T cell receptor beta chain was sequenced within a study of shared clonotypes between healthy human individuals. This CDR3 is 15 amino acids long. Germline assignment: CDR1 SGHVS and CDR2 FNYEAQ. The germline V and J ends were trimmed by 5 bases and 2 bases, with 13 bases remaining between them. To note about this clone: Its specificity is unknown.

Clones were sequenced by immunoSEQ multiplex PCR, and TCRdb holds only the in-frame ones, with some missing. Among 900,000 to 1,200,000 clones listed, around 78% were seen once. General observations from the study: Sorted-subset sequencing was shown by rarefaction to be incomplete despite large depth. Sharing across four donors was seen in 4% to 6.5% of naive CD4 clonotypes.

This TCR derives from a man between 18 and 29 years old in good health. Some clones in this sample may be carry-over from other donors' samples. The rearrangement joins TRBV7-6 to TRBJ1-5, with D possibly TRBD1 on 5 matching bases. Sequencing used memory CD4+ T cells from PBMCs. Noted subset: CD45RA-negative fraction. The CDR3 loop is CASSTRQGGNQPQHF. CDR3 coding DNA: TGTGCCAGCAGCACCCGGCAGGGAGGCAATCAGCCCCAGCATTTT.